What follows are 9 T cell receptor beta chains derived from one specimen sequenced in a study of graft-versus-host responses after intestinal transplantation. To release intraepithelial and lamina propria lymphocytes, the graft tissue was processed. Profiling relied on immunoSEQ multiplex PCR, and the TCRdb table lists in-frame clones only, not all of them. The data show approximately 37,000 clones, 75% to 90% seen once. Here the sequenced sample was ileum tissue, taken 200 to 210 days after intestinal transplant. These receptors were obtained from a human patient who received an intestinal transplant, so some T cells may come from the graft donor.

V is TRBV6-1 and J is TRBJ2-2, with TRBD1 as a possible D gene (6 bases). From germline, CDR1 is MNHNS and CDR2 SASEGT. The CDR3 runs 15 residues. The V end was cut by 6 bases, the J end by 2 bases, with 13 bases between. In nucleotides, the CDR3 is TGTGCCAGCAGGGACTGGGACACAAACACCGGGGAGCTGTTTTTT. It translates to CASRDWDTNTGELFF.

CDR3 in amino acids: CSARGGRTYEQYF. CDR3 bases: TGCAGCGCCCGGGGGGGGAGGACCTACGAGCAGTACTTC. The chain has TRBV29-1 and TRBJ2-7; TRBD2 aligns across 8 bases. V gave up 7 bases and J gave up 2 bases; unmatched junction bases: 7. The CDR3 length is 13 residues. CDR1 is SQVTM, CDR2 ANQGSEA, per germline.

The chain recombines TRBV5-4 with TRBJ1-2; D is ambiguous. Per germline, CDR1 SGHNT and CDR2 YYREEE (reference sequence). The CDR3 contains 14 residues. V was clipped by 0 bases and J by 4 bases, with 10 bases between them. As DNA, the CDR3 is TGTGCCAGCAGCTTGGCTGGGGTTAGCTATGGCTACACCTTC. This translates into CASSLAGVSYGYTF.

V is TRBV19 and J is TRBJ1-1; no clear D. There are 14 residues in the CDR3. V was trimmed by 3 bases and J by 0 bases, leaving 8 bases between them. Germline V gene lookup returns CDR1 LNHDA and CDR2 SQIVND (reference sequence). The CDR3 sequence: CASSMGSMNTEAFF. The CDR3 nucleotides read TGTGCCAGTAGTATGGGGAGCATGAACACTGAAGCTTTCTTT.

This CDR3 reads CASSQVATVDEQFF. The CDR3, as DNA: TGCGCCAGCAGCCAAGTCGCTACGGTCGATGAGCAGTTCTTC. The gene calls are TRBV4-1 and TRBJ2-1; D is unresolved. Trimming pared 1 base from V and 8 bases from J, leaving 12 bases between. The CDR3 is made up of 14 amino acids. CDR1 is MGHRA, CDR2 YSYEKL, per germline.

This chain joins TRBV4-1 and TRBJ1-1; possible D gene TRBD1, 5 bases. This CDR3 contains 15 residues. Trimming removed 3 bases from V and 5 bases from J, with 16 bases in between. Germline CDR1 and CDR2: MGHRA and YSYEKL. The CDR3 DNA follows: TGCGCCAGCAGCCAGGCCGGGGGATTGGGGACTGAAGCTTTCTTT. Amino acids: CASSQAGGLGTEAFF.

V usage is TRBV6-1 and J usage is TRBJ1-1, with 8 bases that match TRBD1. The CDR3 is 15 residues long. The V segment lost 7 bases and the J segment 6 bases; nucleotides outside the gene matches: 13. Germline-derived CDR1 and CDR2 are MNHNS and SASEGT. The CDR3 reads CASTSLRDRRPEAFF. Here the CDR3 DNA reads TGTGCCAGCACCAGCCTCCGGGACAGGCGGCCTGAAGCTTTCTTT.

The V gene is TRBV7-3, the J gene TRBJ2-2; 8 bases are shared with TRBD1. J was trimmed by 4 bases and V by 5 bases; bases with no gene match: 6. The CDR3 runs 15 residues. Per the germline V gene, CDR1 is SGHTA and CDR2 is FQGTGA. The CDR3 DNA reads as TGTGCCAGCAGCCCGCAGGGGGCGGGCACCGGGGAGCTGTTTTTT. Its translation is CASSPQGAGTGELFF. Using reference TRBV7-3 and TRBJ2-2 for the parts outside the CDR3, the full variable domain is GAGVSQTPSNKVTEKGKYVELRCDPISGHTALYWYRQSLGQGPEFLIYFQGTGAADDSGLPNDRFFAVRPEGSVSTLKIQRTERGDSAVYLCASSPQGAGTGELFFGEGSRLTVL.

The CDR3 spells CASSLGTGPGTEAFF. The CDR3, as DNA: TGTGCCAGCAGCTTAGGGACAGGACCTGGGACTGAAGCTTTCTTT. The chain is built from TRBV11-1 and TRBJ1-1; 7 nucleotides match TRBD1. Losses at the gene ends were 1 base for V and 5 bases for J; bases not matched to a gene: 7. This CDR3 region has 15 residues. Germline CDR1 is SGHAT and CDR2 is FQDESV (reference sequence).